The 7 T cell receptor beta chains reported below all come from one sample, sequenced in a study of beta chain features in type 1 diabetes. Study-wide findings and caveats: Patients with Type 1 diabetes showed moderately but significantly shorter TCRB CDR3s in all four CD4+ subsets.

All of the isolated RNA was reverse transcribed, so expressed TCRB transcripts were sequenced. The data were produced by immunoSEQ multiplex PCR, yet TCRdb's version contains in-frame clones alone and is incomplete. The sample comprises 300,000 to 350,000 clones, around 9.3% of which are singletons, and 0.9% to 1.1% rests with the top ten. No antigen is known for these receptors. Input material: central memory CD4+ T cells from blood. The receptors shown here come from a young man with type 1 diabetes.

There are a few counts of this clone. The chain has TRBV1 and TRBJ1-2. TRBV1 is a pseudogene locus. The CDR3 sequence is 18 residues long. The CDR3 is CTSSQERARTGTGYGYTF. CDR3 DNA sequence: TGCACCAGCAGCCAAGAGAGGGCGAGAACAGGGACTGGCTATGGCTACACCTTC.

A note on this clone: Within the sample, other DNA sequences also encode this same CDR3. The rearrangement links TRBV28 to TRBJ2-1; D might be TRBD2 (5 bases). The CDR3 consists of 11 residues. Deletions cut 2 bases from V and 9 bases from J, with 5 bases between. Per germline, CDR1 MDHEN and CDR2 SYDVKM. CDR3 bases: TGTGCCAGCAGTTTAGAGGGTGAGCAGTTCTTC. It specifies CASSLEGEQFF.

This clone was seen only a few times. The chain uses TRBV7-9 and TRBJ2-7, with D perhaps TRBD1 (5 bases). V gave up 5 bases and J gave up 4 bases, with 24 bases separating them. This CDR3 has 17 residues. Germline V lookup: CDR1 SEHNR, CDR2 FQNEAQ (reference sequence). This CDR3 is CASSPSNVARGRYEQYF. The CDR3 region has the DNA TGTGCCAGCAGCCCGAGTAATGTGGCAAGGGGAAGGTACGAGCAGTACTTC.

A few counts support this clone. Other DNA sequences in this sample translate to the same CDR3. The gene calls are TRBV30 and TRBJ1-2, with D possibly TRBD1 on 5 matching bases. The germline V gene has CDR1 GTSNPN and CDR2 SVGIG (reference sequence). The CDR3 spans 13 residues. Trimming shortened V by 0 bases and J by 4 bases, and 9 bases separated the two germline ends. CDR3 coding DNA: TGTGCCTGGAGTGTACAAGGGGCCTATGGCTACACCTTC. Amino acids: CAWSVQGAYGYTF.

This clone came up a few times. The chain recombines TRBV28 with TRBJ1-2; no clear D gene. This CDR3 contains 13 residues. V lost 5 bases and J 0 bases, leaving 7 bases between the germline ends. Germline CDR1 is MDHEN and CDR2 is SYDVKM. The CDR3 spells CASSDTANYGYTF. DNA of the CDR3: TGTGCCAGCAGTGACACAGCTAACTATGGCTACACCTTC.

This clone came up a few times. V is TRBV5-1 and J is TRBJ1-1; 8 bases align to TRBD1. CDR1 SGHRS and CDR2 YFSETQ come from the germline V gene. This CDR3 is built from 15 residues. J gave up 0 bases and V 5 bases, and 6 bases lay outside the gene matches. CDR3: CASRAPGQVNTEAFF. The CDR3 DNA reads as TGCGCCAGCAGAGCCCCGGGACAGGTGAACACTGAAGCTTTCTTT.

A few counts support this clone. This chain uses TRBV5-6 with TRBJ2-3; 11 bases agree with TRBD1. Trimming took 2 bases from V and 5 from J; bases not matched to a gene: 4. From germline, CDR1 is SGHDT and CDR2 YYEEEE. CDR3 length: 15 residues. CDR3 loop: CASSLGTGGGDTQYF. CDR3 sequence (DNA): TGTGCCAGCAGCTTAGGGACAGGGGGTGGAGATACGCAGTATTTT.